This T cell receptor (beta chain) was captured by sequencing in a study of T-cell memory formation after mild COVID-19 (dated by TCRdb to about 2021). Regarding the complete study: TCR sequence clusters from the two donors were largely donor specific. In two donors, T-cell clones that expanded and contracted after mild COVID-19 were tracked by sequencing TCRalpha and TCRbeta repertoires over time. Two young, previously healthy adult volunteers, one female and one male, were included in the cohort.

Ficoll-Paque density gradient centrifugation was the method used to isolate PBMCs. The germline V gene encodes CDR1 SGHDT and CDR2 YYEEEE. The CDR3 goes from the cysteine to the phenylalanine over 12 residues. CDR3 DNA is the only sequence kept; it has 36 bases, read in frame from the first base. Regarding this clonotype: The specificity of this receptor is unknown. A read error may account for a junction end that differs from germline.

Broader findings and caveats from the paper: Only two mild cases were covered by the study, and larger cohorts that include severe cases with pre-infection samples were considered necessary. Some responding clones were detected in pre-infection memory, suggesting pre-existing cross-reactive memory T cells joined the SARS-CoV-2 response. Contracting CD4+ clones were located mainly in the CM and EM memory subsets, whereas CD8+ clones were found to be enriched in EMRA. Balanced CD4/CD8 phenotypes were observed for clones contracting from day 15 to 85, whereas a bias towards CD4+ was observed for a second wave of clones expanding from day 15 to 37. Whether the second-wave clones peaking on day 37 were SARS-CoV-2 specific was not confirmed.

Sequencing relied on an Illumina NovaSeq 6000. TCRalpha and TCRbeta cDNA libraries were built by 5'RACE with constant-segment primers, adding sample barcodes and unique molecular identifiers. RNA was extracted from every sample with Trizol reagent. Library amplification was performed in two PCR steps, and a second sample barcode and Illumina TruSeq adapters were introduced in the second step. Sequencing of the libraries was done on an Illumina NovaSeq, producing 2 x 150 bp paired-end reads. The original pipeline was this. Reads were demultiplexed and collapsed into UMI-guided consensus sequences with migec v1.2.7. Using mixcr v2.1.11, UMI consensuses were aligned to TRA and TRB V and J templates and then assembled into clonotypes. A clonotype was counted as expanded or contracted only if both edgeR and NoisET called the change significant, with noise models trained on biological replicates. For edgeR calls, the thresholds were a false discovery rate-adjusted p below 0.01 and a log2 fold-change of 1. PCA with hierarchical clustering of max-normalized trajectories of the 1000 most abundant clonotypes was used as exploratory dynamics analysis. The CD4 or CD8 phenotype of responding clones was assigned using the separately sequenced CD4+ and CD8+ repertoires. TCRdb took the public reads, trimmed them with fastp at Q25, ran MiXCR for clone calling and kept in-frame beta chains. Each entry is one CDR3 protein sequence, shown with its most common DNA and genes. TCRdb assigned the V and J calls; the authors' analysis was not used. The table for this sample lists 500,000 to 650,000 distinct CDR3 sequences; about a fifth of them were counted only once. The ten largest clonotypes hold roughly 8.3% of the sample.

The receptor was derived from an adult woman who had mild COVID-19 (a few samples of this study predate the infection). The sample titles of this study are shuffled in the database, so cell type and time point are left out; the donor was told from shared clones. What was sequenced was PBMCs or a T cell subset sorted from them (not recorded which). Recombination connected TRBV5-6 to TRBJ2-4, with TRBD2 as a weak D call on 6 bases. The CDR3 protein sequence reads: CASSFPSGGVVF. The DNA is TGTGCCAGCAGCTTCCCTTCGGGCGGGGTCGTCTTC.